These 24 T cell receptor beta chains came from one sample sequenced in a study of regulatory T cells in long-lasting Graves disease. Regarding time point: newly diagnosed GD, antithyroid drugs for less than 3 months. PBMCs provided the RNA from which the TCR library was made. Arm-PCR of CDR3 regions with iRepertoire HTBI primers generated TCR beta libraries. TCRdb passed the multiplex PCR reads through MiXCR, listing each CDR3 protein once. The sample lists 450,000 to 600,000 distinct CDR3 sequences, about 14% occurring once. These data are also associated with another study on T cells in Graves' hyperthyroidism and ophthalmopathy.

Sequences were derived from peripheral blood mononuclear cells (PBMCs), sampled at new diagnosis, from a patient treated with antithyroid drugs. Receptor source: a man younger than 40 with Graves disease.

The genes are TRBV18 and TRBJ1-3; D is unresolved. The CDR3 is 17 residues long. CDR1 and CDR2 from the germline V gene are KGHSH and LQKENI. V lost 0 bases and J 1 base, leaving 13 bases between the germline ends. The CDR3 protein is CASSPPFRVSSGNTIYF. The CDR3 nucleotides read TGTGCCAGCTCACCACCGTTCAGAGTTTCGTCTGGAAACACCATATATTTT.

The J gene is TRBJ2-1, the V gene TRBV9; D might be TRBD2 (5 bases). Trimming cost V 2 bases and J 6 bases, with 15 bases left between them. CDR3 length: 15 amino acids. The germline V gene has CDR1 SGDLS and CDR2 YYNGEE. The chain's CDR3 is CASSVSPGWANEQFF. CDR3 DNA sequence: TGTGCCAGCAGCGTTTCCCCGGGGTGGGCCAATGAGCAGTTCTTC. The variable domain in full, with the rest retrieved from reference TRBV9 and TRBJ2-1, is DSGVTQTPKHLITATGQRVTLRCSPRSGDLSVYWYQQSLDQGLQFLIQYYNGEERAKGNILERFSAQQFPDLHSELNLSSLELGDSALYFCASSVSPGWANEQFFGPGTRLTVL.

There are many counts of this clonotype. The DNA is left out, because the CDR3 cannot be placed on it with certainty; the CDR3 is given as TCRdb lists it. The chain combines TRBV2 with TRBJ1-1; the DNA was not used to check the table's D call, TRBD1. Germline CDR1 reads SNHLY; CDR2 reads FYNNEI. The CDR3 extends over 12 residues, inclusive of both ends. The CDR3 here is CASSEWGPGSFF.

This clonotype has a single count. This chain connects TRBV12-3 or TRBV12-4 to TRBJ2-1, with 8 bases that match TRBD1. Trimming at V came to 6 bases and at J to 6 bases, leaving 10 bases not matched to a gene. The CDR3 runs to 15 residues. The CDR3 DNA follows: TGTGCCAGCAGGCCCGAGGGGACAGGACGCAATGAGCAGTTCTTC. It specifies CASRPEGTGRNEQFF.

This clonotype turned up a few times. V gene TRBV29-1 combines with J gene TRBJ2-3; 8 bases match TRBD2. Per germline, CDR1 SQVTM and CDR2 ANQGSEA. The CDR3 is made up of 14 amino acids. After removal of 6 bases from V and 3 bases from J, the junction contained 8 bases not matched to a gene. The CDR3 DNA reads TGCAGCGTCGCCTTGGTAGCGGGAACAGATACGCAGTATTTT. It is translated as CSVALVAGTDTQYF.

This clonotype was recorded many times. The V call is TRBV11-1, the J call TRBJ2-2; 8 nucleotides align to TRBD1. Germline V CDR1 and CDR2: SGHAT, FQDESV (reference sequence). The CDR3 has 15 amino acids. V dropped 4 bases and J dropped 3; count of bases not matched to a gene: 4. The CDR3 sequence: CASSSGQGYTGELFF. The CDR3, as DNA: TGTGCCAGCAGCTCCGGACAGGGATACACCGGGGAGCTGTTTTTT.

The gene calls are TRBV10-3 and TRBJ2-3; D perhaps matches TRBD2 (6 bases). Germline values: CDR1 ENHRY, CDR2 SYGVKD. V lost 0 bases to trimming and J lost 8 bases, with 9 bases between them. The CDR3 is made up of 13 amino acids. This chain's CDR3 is CAISESKEGTQYF. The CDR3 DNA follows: TGTGCCATCAGTGAGTCAAAGGAGGGTACGCAGTATTTT.

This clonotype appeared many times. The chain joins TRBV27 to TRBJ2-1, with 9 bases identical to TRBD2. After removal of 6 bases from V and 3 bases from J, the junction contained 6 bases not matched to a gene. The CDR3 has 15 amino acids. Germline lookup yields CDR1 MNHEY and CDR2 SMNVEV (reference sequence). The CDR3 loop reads CASSLLAGIYNEQFF. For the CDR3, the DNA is TGTGCCAGCAGCTTACTAGCGGGTATCTACAATGAGCAGTTCTTC.

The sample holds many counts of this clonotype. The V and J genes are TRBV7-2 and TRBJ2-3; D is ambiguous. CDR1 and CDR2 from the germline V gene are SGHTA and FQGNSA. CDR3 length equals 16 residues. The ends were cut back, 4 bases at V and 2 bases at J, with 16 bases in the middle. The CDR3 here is CASSSIRVLDTDTQYF. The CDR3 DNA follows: TGTGCCAGCAGCTCTATTCGGGTGCTCGACACAGATACGCAGTATTTT.

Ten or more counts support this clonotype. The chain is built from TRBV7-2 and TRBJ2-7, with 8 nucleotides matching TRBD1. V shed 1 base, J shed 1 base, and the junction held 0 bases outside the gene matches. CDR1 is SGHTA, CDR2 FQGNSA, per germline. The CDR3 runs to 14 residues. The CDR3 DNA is TGTGCCAGCAGCTTAGGGGACAGGTCCTACGAGCAGTACTTC. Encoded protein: CASSLGDRSYEQYF. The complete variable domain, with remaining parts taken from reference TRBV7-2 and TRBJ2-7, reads GAGVSQSPSNKVTEKGKDVELRCDPISGHTALYWYRQSLGQGLEFLIYFQGNSAPDKSGLPSDRFSAERTGGSVSTLTIQRTQQEDSAVYLCASSLGDRSYEQYFGPGTRLTVT.

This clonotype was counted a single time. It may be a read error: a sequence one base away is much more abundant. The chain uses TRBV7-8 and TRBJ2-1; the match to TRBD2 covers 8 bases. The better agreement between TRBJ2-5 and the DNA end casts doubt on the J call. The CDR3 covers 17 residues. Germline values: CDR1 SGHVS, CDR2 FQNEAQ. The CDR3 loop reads CASSSGLTGGVQETQYF. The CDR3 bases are TGTGCCAGCAGCTCAGGCCTAACGGGAGGGGTGCAAGAGACCCAGTACTTC.

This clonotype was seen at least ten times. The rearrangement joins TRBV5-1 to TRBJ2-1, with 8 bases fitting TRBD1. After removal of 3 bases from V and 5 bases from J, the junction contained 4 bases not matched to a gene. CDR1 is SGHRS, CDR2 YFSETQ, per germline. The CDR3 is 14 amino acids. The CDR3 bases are TGCGCCAGCAGCTCTCAGGGGGCCCACAATGAGCAGTTCTTC. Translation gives CASSSQGAHNEQFF. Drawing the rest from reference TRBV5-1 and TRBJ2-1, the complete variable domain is KAGVTQTPRYLIKTRGQQVTLSCSPISGHRSVSWYQQTPGQGLQFLFEYFSETQRNKGNFPGRFSGRQFSNSRSEMNVSTLELGDSALYLCASSSQGAHNEQFFGPGTRLTVL.

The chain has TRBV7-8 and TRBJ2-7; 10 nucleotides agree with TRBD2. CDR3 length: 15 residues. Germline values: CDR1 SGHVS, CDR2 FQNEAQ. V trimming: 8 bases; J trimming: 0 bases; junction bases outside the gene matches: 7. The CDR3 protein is CASLSASGSSYEQYF. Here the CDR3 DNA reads TGTGCCAGCCTCTCGGCTAGCGGGAGCTCCTACGAGCAGTACTTC.

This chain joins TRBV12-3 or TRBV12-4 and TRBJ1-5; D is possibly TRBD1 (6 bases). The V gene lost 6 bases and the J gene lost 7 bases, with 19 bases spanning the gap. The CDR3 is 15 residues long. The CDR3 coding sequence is TGTGCCAGCAGCCGGACCCTTGGAGGGGGACAGCCCCAGCATTTT. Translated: CASSRTLGGGQPQHF.

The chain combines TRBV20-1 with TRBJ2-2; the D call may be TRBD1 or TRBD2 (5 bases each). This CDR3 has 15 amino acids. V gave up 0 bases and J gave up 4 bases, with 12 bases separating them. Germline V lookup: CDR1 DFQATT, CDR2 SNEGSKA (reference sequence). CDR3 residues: CSARDWNGATGELFF. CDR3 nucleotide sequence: TGCAGTGCTAGAGATTGGAACGGGGCCACCGGGGAGCTGTTTTTT.

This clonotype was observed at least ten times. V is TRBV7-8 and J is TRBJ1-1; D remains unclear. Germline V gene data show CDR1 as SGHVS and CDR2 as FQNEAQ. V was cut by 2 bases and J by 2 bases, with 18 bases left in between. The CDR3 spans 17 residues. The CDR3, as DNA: TGTGCCAGCAGCTTAATCGGATTCGGAGTCCGCAACACTGAAGCTTTCTTT. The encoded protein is CASSLIGFGVRNTEAFF.

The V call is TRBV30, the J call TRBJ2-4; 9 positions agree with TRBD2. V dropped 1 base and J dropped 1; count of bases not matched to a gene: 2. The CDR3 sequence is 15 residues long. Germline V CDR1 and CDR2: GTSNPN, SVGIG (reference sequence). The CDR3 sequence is CAWSEGLAAKNIQYF. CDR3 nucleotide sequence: TGTGCCTGGAGTGAAGGACTAGCGGCCAAAAACATTCAGTACTTC.

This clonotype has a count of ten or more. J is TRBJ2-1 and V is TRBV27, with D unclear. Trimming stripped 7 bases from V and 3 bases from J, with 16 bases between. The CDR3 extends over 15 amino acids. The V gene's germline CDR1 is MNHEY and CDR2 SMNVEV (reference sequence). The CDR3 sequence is CASTLSVGLYNEQFF. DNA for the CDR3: TGTGCCAGCACCCTCTCGGTTGGCCTCTACAATGAGCAGTTCTTC.

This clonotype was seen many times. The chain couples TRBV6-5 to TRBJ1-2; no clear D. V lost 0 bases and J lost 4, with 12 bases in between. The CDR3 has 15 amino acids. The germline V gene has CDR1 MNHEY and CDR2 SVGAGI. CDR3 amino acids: CASSYSTQRGYGYTF. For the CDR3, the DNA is TGTGCCAGCAGTTACTCAACACAGCGAGGCTATGGCTACACCTTC.

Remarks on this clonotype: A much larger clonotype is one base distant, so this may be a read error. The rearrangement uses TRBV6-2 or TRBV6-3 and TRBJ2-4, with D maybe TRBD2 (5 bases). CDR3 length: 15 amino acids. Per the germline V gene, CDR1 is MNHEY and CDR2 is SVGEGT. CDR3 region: CASSHTGGRLNEQLF. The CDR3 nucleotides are TGTGCCAGCAGCCACACCGGCGGGCGGCTTAATGAGCAGCTCTTC.

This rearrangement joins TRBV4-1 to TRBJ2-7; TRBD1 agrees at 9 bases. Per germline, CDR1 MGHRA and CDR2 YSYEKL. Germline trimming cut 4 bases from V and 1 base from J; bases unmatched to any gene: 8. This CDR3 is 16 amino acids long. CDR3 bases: TGCGCCAGCAGCCTTACTCCCGGGACAGGGTCCTACGAGCAGTACTTC. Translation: CASSLTPGTGSYEQYF.

The DNA for the CDR3 is TGTGCCAGCTCACCTCCCGCGGGGAGGGATGGCGGAGATACGCAGTATTTT. It codes for CASSPPAGRDGGDTQYF. The rearrangement joins TRBV18 to TRBJ2-3; 7 nucleotides match TRBD2. CDR3 size: 17 residues. CDR1 KGHSH and CDR2 LQKENI come from the germline V gene. J was trimmed by 5 bases and V by 3 bases; bases with no gene match: 14.

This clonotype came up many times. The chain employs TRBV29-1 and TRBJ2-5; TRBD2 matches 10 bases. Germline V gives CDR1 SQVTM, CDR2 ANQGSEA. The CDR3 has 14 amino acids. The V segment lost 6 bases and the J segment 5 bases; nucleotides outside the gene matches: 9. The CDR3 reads CSVTSGQTGETQYF. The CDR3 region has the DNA TGCAGCGTGACTAGCGGGCAGACAGGGGAGACCCAGTACTTC.

DNA for the CDR3: TGTGCCAGCAGTGAGTGGGGGCTCTCTGGAAACACCATATATTTT. This translates into CASSEWGLSGNTIYF. This chain links TRBV25-1 with TRBJ1-3, with D possibly being TRBD1 (6 bases). Germline loops: CDR1 MGHDK, CDR2 SYGVNS. V was shortened by 3 bases and J by 0 bases, with 9 bases between the two germline ends. The CDR3 is 15 amino acids.